The clone carrying this T cell receptor (beta chain) has just a few counts. The antigen remains undetermined. TCRdb reprocessed the 5' RACE reads via MiXCR and lists one record per CDR3 protein. The data show about 320,000 distinct CDR3 sequences, with roughly an eighth seen just once and roughly a fifth held by the top ten. The CDR3 is 13 residues long. V was cut by 2 bases and J by 8 bases, with 10 bases left in between. Germline-derived CDR1 and CDR2 are MNHEY and SVGEGT. The data were taken from a study of T-cell memory formation after mild COVID-19. About the research overall: Largely donor-specific sequence clusters came from a couple of donors.

Regarding the study as a whole: Later expanders leaned CD4+, whereas clones that contracted between day 15 and 85 were balanced CD4/CD8. A subset of responding clones appeared in pre-infection memory, suggesting cross-reactive memory joined.

Sequences were obtained from PBMCs or a T cell subset sorted from them (not recorded which). The TCR was taken from a man younger than 35 who had mild COVID-19 (a few samples of this study predate the infection). Cell type and time point are not known. The chain combines TRBV6-2 or TRBV6-3 with TRBJ2-1; D remains ambiguous. In DNA, the CDR3 is TGTGCCAGCAGTTACAGAGTTCACCATGAGCAGTTCTTC. It yields the protein CASSYRVHHEQFF.